This is a list of T cell receptor beta chains from one sample in a study of blood T cell repertoires in COVID-19. Clones were sequenced by immunoSEQ multiplex PCR, and TCRdb holds only the in-frame ones, with some missing. The table lists about 33,000 clones, about 90% of them singletons, with roughly 6.3% in the top ten. Sequenced input: peripheral blood. Source of these receptors: a human donor in a cohort sampled during active COVID-19. CDR3s include the opening cysteine and the closing phenylalanine or tryptophan. Each record gives: clone size, J gene, V gene, D gene, CDR3 length, CDR3 protein, CDR3 DNA. A D gene is named only where the DNA matches it firmly. A clone size is listed for some rows: how often the clone was seen (once, few, many), or a class if it is expanded.

- | TRBJ2-6 | TRBV7-2 | - | 17 | CASSLAGARSGANVLTF | TGTGCCAGCAGCTTAGCGGGAGCGCGCTCTGGGGCCAACGTCCTGACTTTC
once | TRBJ2-4 | TRBV7-2 | TRBD2 | 16 | CASSASGSLAKNIQYF | TGTGCCAGCAGCGCCAGCGGGAGTCTCGCCAAAAACATTCAGTACTTC
- | TRBJ2-1 | TRBV6-1 | TRBD1 | 12 | CASSQGAHEQFF | TGTGCCAGCAGTCAGGGGGCCCATGAGCAGTTCTTC
few | TRBJ1-2 | TRBV28 | TRBD1 | 13 | CASRATGGYGYTF | TGTGCCAGCAGGGCAACAGGGGGCTATGGCTACACCTTC
few | TRBJ2-7 | TRBV7-8 | - | 11 | CASSLGGVPYF | TGTGCCAGCAGCTTAGGGGGCGTCCCGTACTTC
- | TRBJ2-2 | TRBV5-1 | TRBD2 | 18 | CASSLVPSGGPNTGELFF | TGCGCCAGCAGCTTGGTCCCTAGCGGGGGGCCGAACACCGGGGAGCTGTTTTTT
- | TRBJ2-7 | TRBV7-2 | TRBD2 | 14 | CASSPSGLTYEQYF | TGTGCCAGCAGCCCTAGCGGACTAACCTACGAGCAGTACTTC
- | TRBJ1-2 | TRBV19 | TRBD1 | 13 | CASTYDRAGGYTF | TGTGCCAGTACTTACGACAGGGCTGGGGGCTACACCTTC
- | TRBJ2-3 | TRBV4-2 | - | 14 | CASSHRGDLDTQYF | TGTGCCAGCAGCCACAGGGGGGATTTAGATACGCAGTATTTT
- | TRBJ2-1 | TRBV16 | TRBD1 | 14 | CASSQLGQAFEQFF | TGTGCCAGCAGCCAACTGGGACAGGCTTTTGAGCAGTTCTTC
once | TRBJ2-2 | TRBV7-8 | TRBD2 | 17 | CASSSRSLTSGSGELFF | TGTGCCAGCAGCTCGAGATCCCTGACTAGCGGGTCCGGGGAGCTGTTTTTT
- | TRBJ2-2 | TRBV7-8 | TRBD2 | 16 | CASSSFGTRNTGELFF | TGTGCCAGCAGCTCCTTCGGGACTAGGAACACCGGGGAGCTGTTTTTT
- | TRBJ2-2 | TRBV5-1 | TRBD2 | 17 | CASSPRREGTNTGELFF | TGCGCCAGCAGCCCTCGTAGGGAGGGGACGAACACCGGGGAGCTGTTTTTT
- | TRBJ2-7 | TRBV10-3 | - | 14 | CAIRALADSHEQYF | TGTGCCATCAGGGCACTAGCCGACTCCCACGAGCAGTACTTC
- | TRBJ2-7 | TRBV5-1 | TRBD1 | 15 | CASSQGQGALDGQYF | TGCGCCAGCAGCCAAGGACAGGGGGCCCTTGACGGGCAGTACTTC
- | TRBJ2-1 | TRBV5-6 | - | 15 | CASSGSLSSYNEQFF | TGTGCCAGCAGCGGTTCCCTTAGCTCCTACAATGAGCAGTTCTTC
- | TRBJ2-7 | TRBV7-2 | TRBD2 | 17 | CASSEPNIAGGSYEQYF | TGTGCCAGCAGCGAACCAAATATAGCGGGGGGGTCCTACGAGCAGTACTTC
once | TRBJ2-2 | TRBV6-5 | TRBD1 | 14 | CASSSTGYTGELFF | TGTGCCAGCAGTTCGACAGGGTACACCGGGGAGCTGTTTTTT
- | TRBJ1-4 | TRBV4-1 | - | 15 | CASSRRVQANEKLFF | TGCGCCAGCAGCCGGAGAGTACAGGCTAATGAAAAACTGTTTTTT
- | TRBJ1-3 | TRBV6-1 | TRBD1 | 16 | CASSQGQGASGNTIYF | TGTGCCAGCAGTCAAGGACAGGGGGCATCTGGAAACACCATATATTTT
- | TRBJ2-5 | TRBV7-2 | - | 14 | CASSSTRLGKTQYF | TGTGCCAGCAGCTCAACGAGGTTAGGAAAGACCCAGTACTTC
- | TRBJ2-7 | TRBV7-2 | - | 19 | CASSFYPSLAPTQRDEQYF | TGTGCCAGCAGCTTCTATCCATCACTAGCTCCGACGCAACGGGACGAGCAGTACTTC
- | TRBJ2-3 | TRBV5-6 | TRBD2 | 16 | CASSFIRRGSTDTQYF | TGTGCCAGCAGCTTTATTCGGCGGGGGAGCACAGATACGCAGTATTTT
few | TRBJ1-2 | TRBV18 | - | 14 | CASSPDSLNYGYTF | TGTGCCAGCTCACCCGACAGCCTTAACTATGGCTACACCTTC
few | TRBJ1-6 | TRBV2 | TRBD1 | 15 | CASSEAQGVNSPLHF | TGTGCCAGCAGTGAAGCGCAGGGGGTTAATTCACCCCTCCACTTT
- | TRBJ1-2 | TRBV6-5 | - | 16 | CASSYGAFPDIYGYTF | TGTGCCAGCAGTTACGGAGCATTCCCGGACATCTACGGCTACACCTTC
- | TRBJ2-5 | TRBV18 | - | 13 | CASSSGLQETQYF | TGTGCCAGCTCATCAGGTCTCCAAGAGACCCAGTACTTC
- | TRBJ2-2 | TRBV19 | TRBD1 | 16 | CASSSWTGMGAGELFF | TGTGCCAGTAGCAGCTGGACAGGGATGGGTGCCGGGGAGCTGTTTTTT
- | TRBJ1-4 | TRBV28 | - | 13 | CASSLSGDEKLFF | TGTGCCAGCAGTTTATCAGGGGACGAAAAACTGTTTTTT
- | TRBJ2-7 | TRBV7-6 | - | 11 | CASSLNSEQYF | TGTGCCAGCAGCTTAAATAGCGAGCAGTACTTC
- | TRBJ2-7 | TRBV5-1 | - | 13 | CASSLGLEYEQYF | TGCGCCAGCAGCTTGGGACTAGAATACGAGCAGTACTTC
- | TRBJ2-1 | TRBV4-3 | TRBD2 | 14 | CASSQEGTSRILFF | TGCGCCAGCAGCCAAGAAGGGACTAGTCGCATTTTGTTCTTC
few | TRBJ2-3 | TRBV5-1 | - | 15 | CASSLVAGEGDTQYF | TGCGCCAGCAGCTTGGTAGCAGGGGAAGGAGATACGCAGTATTTT
- | TRBJ2-1 | TRBV5-6 | TRBD1 | 15 | CASRHDRAIYNEQFF | TGTGCCAGCAGACATGACAGGGCAATTTACAATGAGCAGTTCTTC
- | TRBJ1-2 | TRBV7-9 | - | 15 | CASSHPSGGAFGYTF | TGTGCCAGCAGCCACCCCTCGGGGGGGGCCTTTGGCTACACCTTC
- | TRBJ2-3 | TRBV19 | - | 15 | CASRWRVTDTDTQYF | TGTGCCAGTAGATGGAGGGTGACCGACACAGATACGCAGTATTTT
- | TRBJ2-7 | TRBV28 | - | 14 | CATLHQGNTREQYF | TGTGCCACCCTCCACCAGGGGAATACGAGGGAGCAGTACTTC
- | TRBJ1-2 | TRBV27 | TRBD1 | 13 | CASRTGTGDGYTF | TGTGCCAGCAGAACCGGGACAGGGGATGGCTACACCTTC
- | TRBJ1-5 | TRBV6-5 | - | 13 | CASSPVGNQPQHF | TGTGCCAGCAGTCCCGTCGGTAATCAGCCCCAGCATTTT
- | TRBJ2-2 | TRBV19 | - | 13 | CASSIRFPGELFF | TGTGCCAGTAGTATACGGTTCCCCGGGGAGCTGTTTTTT
- | TRBJ1-3 | TRBV5-4 | TRBD1 | 17 | CASSLQMGQGSGNTIYF | TGTGCCAGCAGCCTTCAGATGGGACAGGGCTCTGGAAACACCATATATTTT
- | TRBJ2-7 | TRBV18 | TRBD2 | 16 | CASSPPGGTSMYEQYF | TGTGCCAGCTCACCTCCAGGGGGGACTAGCATGTACGAGCAGTACTTC
few | TRBJ2-7 | TRBV28 | TRBD2 | 12 | CASSLGGDEQYF | TGTGCCAGCAGTTTAGGGGGGGACGAGCAGTACTTC
- | TRBJ2-3 | TRBV19 | TRBD2 | 15 | CASSNPSGMTDTQYF | TGTGCCAGTAGTAACCCCAGCGGGATGACAGATACGCAGTATTTT
- | TRBJ2-5 | TRBV6-1 | TRBD2 | 15 | CASSEASSGQETQYF | TGTGCCAGCAGTGAAGCTTCTAGCGGACAAGAGACCCAGTACTTC
- | TRBJ2-3 | TRBV11-2 | TRBD2 | 13 | CASSKGRADTQYF | TGTGCCAGCAGCAAGGGGAGGGCAGATACGCAGTATTTT
- | TRBJ2-7 | TRBV11-3 | TRBD2 | 16 | CASSTLGLAGEGEQYF | TGTGCCAGCAGCACCCTCGGACTAGCGGGAGAGGGCGAGCAGTACTTC
once | TRBJ2-1 | TRBV29-1 | - | 16 | CSVEGRGDIGYNEQFF | TGCAGCGTTGAGGGCAGGGGAGACATCGGGTACAATGAGCAGTTCTTC
- | TRBJ1-1 | TRBV14 | - | 13 | CASSQALHTEAFF | TGTGCCAGCAGCCAAGCACTACACACTGAAGCTTTCTTT